This T cell receptor beta chain was profiled in a study of T cells after somatic rescue of genetic block. V shed 2 bases, J shed 6 bases, and the junction held 1 base outside the gene matches. The germline gives CDR1 MNHGY, CDR2 SAAAGT. CDR3 length equals 12 residues. This clone has a handful of counts. The protocol was immunoSEQ multiplex PCR, while the TCRdb copy is restricted to in-frame clones and leaves out a portion. The table records 15,000 or so clones, approximately 71% of them present only once. V and J are TRBV6-8 and TRBJ2-7; 7 bases align to TRBD2. The sequencing input was peripheral blood mononuclear cells (PBMCs). This clonotype was obtained from a man between 18 and 35 years old. The CDR3 here is CASSYPGGEQYF. CDR3 sequence (DNA): TGTGCCAGCAGTTACCCGGGAGGCGAGCAGTACTTC.